The 11 T cell receptor beta chains in this list originate from one sample, sequenced in a study of cytomegalovirus exposure and HLA in healthy donors. Clones were sequenced by immunoSEQ multiplex PCR, and TCRdb holds only the in-frame ones, with some missing. In the table there are about 170,000 clones, 70% to 90% of which are singletons. The material sequenced was PBMCs. The receptors were gathered from a young woman in good health and CMV-seronegative.

The gene calls are TRBV19 and TRBJ1-2, with TRBD1 matching 11 bases. Germline trimming cut 4 bases from V and 8 bases from J; bases unmatched to any gene: 9. Germline V CDR1 and CDR2: LNHDA, SQIVND (reference sequence). CDR3 length: 15 residues. The CDR3 bases are TGTGCCAGTAGTACCTCCGGGACAGGGGGAGGCGGCTACACCTTC. It translates to CASSTSGTGGGGYTF.

The chain combines TRBV5-1 with TRBJ2-3; 12 bases match TRBD2. The CDR3 has 17 amino acids. CDR1 and CDR2 from the germline V gene are SGHRS and YFSETQ. The V segment lost 6 bases and the J segment 3 bases; nucleotides outside the gene matches: 11. This chain's CDR3 is CASTAGLAGKGTDTQYF. CDR3 nucleotide sequence: TGCGCCAGCACCGCGGGACTAGCGGGTAAAGGGACAGATACGCAGTATTTT.

CDR3 in DNA: TGTGCCAGCTCACCGCGGGACAGTCATGGCTACACCTTC. Its protein is CASSPRDSHGYTF. This chain links TRBV18 with TRBJ1-2; TRBD1 aligns across 7 bases. The V gene end was trimmed by 3 bases and the J gene end by 6 bases; junction bases not matched to a gene: 4. CDR3 length: 13 residues. Per germline, CDR1 KGHSH and CDR2 LQKENI.

This clone was recorded once. The chain combines TRBV11-1 with TRBJ1-1, with D possibly being TRBD1 (6 bases). Germline CDR1 is SGHAT and CDR2 is FQDESV (reference sequence). The ends were cut back, 5 bases at V and 9 bases at J, with 19 bases in the middle. This CDR3 is built from 14 residues. CDR3 DNA sequence: TGTGCCAGCAGCCGGGGCGGGGGCGGTTCGAAAGCTTTCTTT. Its protein product is CASSRGGGGSKAFF.

The J gene is TRBJ2-7, the V gene TRBV7-6; tentatively, D is TRBD2 (5 bases). CDR3 length: 12 amino acids. V was trimmed by 3 bases and J by 7 bases, leaving 10 bases between them. Germline lookup yields CDR1 SGHVS and CDR2 FNYEAQ. Here the CDR3 DNA reads TGTGCCAGCAGCTTCGGAGGTGGGGAGCAGTACTTC. Amino acids: CASSFGGGEQYF.

The chain recombines TRBV10-1 with TRBJ2-4, with D uncertain. CDR1 and CDR2 (germline): WNHNN, SYGVQD (reference sequence). The CDR3 has 13 residues. The V end lost 3 bases, the J end lost 1 base, and 4 bases lay between the germline ends. CDR3 in DNA: TGCGCCAGCAGTGACAGGGCCAAAAACATTCAGTACTTC. This sequence encodes CASSDRAKNIQYF.

The V call is TRBV18, the J call TRBJ2-5; tentatively, D is TRBD2 (5 bases). The CDR3 is 15 amino acids. The germline V gene encodes CDR1 KGHSH and CDR2 LQKENI. V gave up 2 bases and J gave up 5 bases, with 15 bases separating them. CDR3 residues: CASSPSTGRSETQYF. For the CDR3, the DNA is TGTGCCAGCTCACCATCAACGGGAAGAAGTGAGACCCAGTACTTC. Full variable domain (outside the CDR3, taken from reference TRBV18 and TRBJ2-5): NAGVMQNPRHLVRRRGQEARLRCSPMKGHSHVYWYRQLPEEGLKFMVYLQKENIIDESGMPKERFSAEFPKEGPSILRIQQVVRGDSAAYFCASSPSTGRSETQYFGPGTRLLVL.

This chain uses TRBV6-5 with TRBJ2-2; the match to TRBD2 covers 7 bases. The V gene's germline CDR1 is MNHEY and CDR2 SVGAGI. The CDR3 runs 15 residues. The V and J ends lost 6 bases and 5 bases, in that order; junction bases with no gene match: 9. Here the CDR3 reads CASRLGSSGTGELFF. The DNA for the CDR3 is TGTGCCAGCAGATTAGGGTCTAGCGGAACCGGGGAGCTGTTTTTT.

The V gene is TRBV27, the J gene TRBJ2-7, with 12 bases fitting TRBD2. CDR3 length: 16 residues. V shed 2 bases, J shed 6 bases, and the junction held 8 bases outside the gene matches. Germline V gives CDR1 MNHEY, CDR2 SMNVEV (reference sequence). CDR3 DNA sequence: TGTGCCAGCAGTTTACATTCGACTAGCGGGAGTTCCGAGCAGTACTTC. Translating gives CASSLHSTSGSSEQYF.

Note on this clone: The junction departs from the called germline gene at one end, perhaps through a read error. The chain has TRBV7-7 and TRBJ2-5; D possibly corresponds to TRBD1 (6 bases). This CDR3 is built from 13 residues. The germline CDR1 and CDR2 sequences are SSHAT and FNYEAQ (reference sequence). In DNA form, the CDR3 reads TGTGCTAGCAGCTCGGGACATCAAGAGACCCAGTACTTC. Residues: CASSSGHQETQYF.

The J gene is TRBJ1-5, the V gene TRBV4-2; D is undetermined. Germline V CDR1 and CDR2: LGHNA, YNFKEQ. The V end lost 2 bases, the J end lost 4 bases, and 9 bases lay between the germline ends. This CDR3 contains 14 residues. This chain's CDR3 is CASSQWERNQPQHF. CDR3 sequence (DNA): TGTGCCAGCAGCCAATGGGAGAGAAATCAGCCCCAGCATTTT.